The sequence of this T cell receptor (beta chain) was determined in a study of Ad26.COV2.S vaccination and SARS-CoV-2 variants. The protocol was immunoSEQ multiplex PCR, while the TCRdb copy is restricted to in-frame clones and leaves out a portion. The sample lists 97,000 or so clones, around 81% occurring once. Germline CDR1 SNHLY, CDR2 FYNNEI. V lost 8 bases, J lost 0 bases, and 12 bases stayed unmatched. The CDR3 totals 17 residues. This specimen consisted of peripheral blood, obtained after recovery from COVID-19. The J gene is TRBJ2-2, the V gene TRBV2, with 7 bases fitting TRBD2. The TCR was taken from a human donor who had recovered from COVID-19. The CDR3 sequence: CASGMGIGLANTGELFF. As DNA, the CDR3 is TGTGCCAGCGGAATGGGCATTGGACTAGCGAACACCGGGGAGCTGTTTTTT. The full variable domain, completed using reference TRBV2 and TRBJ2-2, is EPEVTQTPSHQVTQMGQEVILRCVPISNHLYFYWYRQILGQKVEFLVSFYNNEISEKSEIFDDQFSVERPDGSNFTLKIRSTKLEDSAMYFCASGMGIGLANTGELFFGEGSRLTVL.